A selection of T cell receptor beta chains follows, all from one sample in a study of cytomegalovirus exposure and HLA in healthy donors. TCRdb's table, derived via immunoSEQ multiplex PCR, lists solely in-frame clones and lacks some. This table has tens of thousands of clones, roughly 84% appearing once. The sample comprised PBMCs. The receptors derive from a woman under 30 in good health and CMV-seronegative. Each CDR3 is given with its conserved first and last residue. A D gene is named only where the DNA matches it firmly. Clone sizes are given selectively: once, few, many, or a class where the clone is expanded.

CDR3 DNA	CDR3 protein	clone size	V gene	J gene	D gene
TGCGCCAGCAGCTCGAACCGACAGGATCTAAACACTGAAGCTTTCTTT	CASSSNRQDLNTEAFF	.	TRBV5-1	TRBJ1-1	.
TGCGCCAGCAGCCACAGGGGAGGAACTGAAGCTTTCTTT	CASSHRGGTEAFF	.	TRBV5-1	TRBJ1-1	TRBD1
TGTGCCAGTAGTGTGACAAAAACGAACACCGGGGAGCTGTTTTTT	CASSVTKTNTGELFF	once	TRBV19	TRBJ2-2	.
TGCGCCAGCAGCCAGGGGGGAACCCAGGGTGAAAAACTGTTTTTT	CASSQGGTQGEKLFF	.	TRBV5-1	TRBJ1-4	TRBD1
TGTGCCAACAGAGGACTAGCTGTGGAGACCCAGTACTTC	CANRGLAVETQYF	.	TRBV15	TRBJ2-5	TRBD2
TGTGCCAGCGTAGGAGTCAGGGACTACGAGCAGTACTTC	CASVGVRDYEQYF	.	TRBV2	TRBJ2-7	.
TGTGCCAGCAGTCTCTGGCCCCATCGCACCGGGGAGCTGTTTTTT	CASSLWPHRTGELFF	once	TRBV6-4	TRBJ2-2	.
TGTGCCAGCAGTGAAGCCCTCGGATGGACGGGAGAGACTGAAGCTTTCTTT	CASSEALGWTGETEAFF	.	TRBV2	TRBJ1-1	.
TGTGCCAGCAGCTTAGCGCACAGCGGGACATTCTTTTACGAGCAGTACTTC	CASSLAHSGTFFYEQYF	.	TRBV7-9	TRBJ2-7	.
TGTGCCAGCAGCGACCCCTCAGCGGCACAAGAGACCCAGTACTTC	CASSDPSAAQETQYF	few	TRBV9	TRBJ2-5	.
TGTGCCAGCAGCTTGGGGGCAAGGGGGCCTGGGGCCAACGTCCTGACTTTC	CASSLGARGPGANVLTF	once	TRBV5-4	TRBJ2-6	TRBD1
TGTGCCAGCAGCCCAACCGGCGGGGGGCGAGGTGAAAAACTGTTTTTT	CASSPTGGGRGEKLFF	.	TRBV7-9	TRBJ1-4	.
TGTGCCAGCAGCTTTGTCGGGGGGGAGCTGTTTTTT	CASSFVGGELFF	.	TRBV11-2	TRBJ2-2	.
TGTGCCAGCAGTTCCCCTGGGGGGGATGGTCAGCCCCAGCATTTT	CASSSPGGDGQPQHF	.	TRBV28	TRBJ1-5	.
TGTGCCAGCAGCTTAGGGCAGCGCTACGAGCAGTACTTC	CASSLGQRYEQYF	.	TRBV7-9	TRBJ2-7	.
TGTGCCAGCGGTAGATTAGGGGGCACCGGGGAGCTGTTTTTT	CASGRLGGTGELFF	.	TRBV6-6	TRBJ2-2	.
TGCGCCAGCAGCCAAGCGACAGGGAATTATCAGCCCCAGAATTTT	CASSQATGNYQPQNF	.	TRBV4-1	TRBJ1-5	TRBD1
TGCGCCAGCAGCGGGGCTTCCACAGATACGCAGTATTTT	CASSGASTDTQYF	.	TRBV5-1	TRBJ2-3	.
TGTGCCAGTCGCGTCCGGAAGGGGGCTGGCTATGGCTACACCTTC	CASRVRKGAGYGYTF	.	TRBV27	TRBJ1-2	TRBD1
TGTGCCAGCAGCTTAGGAGTTATTACTGAAGCTTTCTTT	CASSLGVITEAFF	.	TRBV7-2	TRBJ1-1	.
TGTGCCAGCAGCGTAGTAACAGGGGGCGAAACAGATACGCAGTATTTT	CASSVVTGGETDTQYF	once	TRBV9	TRBJ2-3	TRBD1
TGTGCCAGTAGTATGGGTAGCGCCGAGGTGACCCAGTACTTC	CASSMGSAEVTQYF	.	TRBV19	TRBJ2-5	.
TGTGCCAGCAGCCCTTGGGACAGGGGTCTGGATGAGCAGTTCTTC	CASSPWDRGLDEQFF	once	TRBV7-2	TRBJ2-1	TRBD1
TGTGCCAGCAGTTTATACGCGAGCTCCTACGAGCAGTACTTC	CASSLYASSYEQYF	.	TRBV27	TRBJ2-7	.
TGCAGCGTTGACAGGGAAGGTGATGGCTACACCTTC	CSVDREGDGYTF	once	TRBV29-1	TRBJ1-2	.
TGCAGCGAAATGCTGACTAGCGGAGGATACAATGAGCAGTTCTTC	CSEMLTSGGYNEQFF	.	TRBV29-1	TRBJ2-1	TRBD2
TGTGCCAGCACCCCCCAGGACAGCACCTTTAAAGCTTTCTTT	CASTPQDSTFKAFF	.	TRBV19	TRBJ1-1	.
TGTGCCAGCAGCCCCTGGCGGGCCTATAATTCACCCCTCCACTTT	CASSPWRAYNSPLHF	.	TRBV5-5	TRBJ1-6	.
TGTGCCAGCAGCCGACAGGGGGCGCCGACCTACGAGCAGTACTTC	CASSRQGAPTYEQYF	.	TRBV7-6	TRBJ2-7	TRBD1
TGTGCCAGCAGCTACGAACTATTTGGCTACACCTTC	CASSYELFGYTF	.	TRBV7-9	TRBJ1-2	.
TGTGCCAGCAGCTTAAGCGCAGCCGGAAACACCATATATTTT	CASSLSAAGNTIYF	.	TRBV7-9	TRBJ1-3	.
TGTGCCAGCAGCTTAGTTGGGGGCGGGGGGCCATCTTATGAGCAGTTCTTC	CASSLVGGGGPSYEQFF	once	TRBV7-9	TRBJ2-1	TRBD2
TGTGCCAGCAGACGCCCAGGGCCACAAGAGACCCAGTACTTC	CASRRPGPQETQYF	.	TRBV5-4	TRBJ2-5	.
TGTGCCAGCAGCTTAACGGGGTTTGGAGCGGCCAGCTCCTACAATGAGCAGTTCTTC	CASSLTGFGAASSYNEQFF	.	TRBV7-3	TRBJ2-1	.
TGTGCCAGCTCACCGGTTAGCGGGGGTGGAGAGACCCAGTACTTC	CASSPVSGGGETQYF	.	TRBV18	TRBJ2-5	TRBD2
TGTGCCAGCAGCTTAACACAGGGAAGGGATGAGCAGTTCTTC	CASSLTQGRDEQFF	.	TRBV7-3	TRBJ2-1	.
TGTGCCAGCTGGGGACTATATGGCTACACCTTC	CASWGLYGYTF	.	TRBV27	TRBJ1-2	.
TGTGCCAGCAGTTACTCCCAAGTCCCGTTCGGAGGCTACCCCTTC	CASSYSQVPFGGYPF	.	TRBV6-5	TRBJ1-2	.
TGTGCCAGCAGCCAAGATAGCTCTAGCGGGATCTACAATGAGCAGTTCTTC	CASSQDSSSGIYNEQFF	.	TRBV4-2	TRBJ2-1	TRBD2
TGTGCCAGCAGCTTAGAAAGAAGGGAGCGGAGGGGAGGGACCCAGTACTTC	CASSLERRERRGGTQYF	.	TRBV7-2	TRBJ2-5	.
TGTGCCACCGCCGGACCCACAGGCTCTGGAAACACCATATATTTT	CATAGPTGSGNTIYF	once	TRBV15	TRBJ1-3	.
TGTGCCAGCAGAAATCTAGGACTAGTACAAGAGACCCAGTACTTC	CASRNLGLVQETQYF	.	TRBV2	TRBJ2-5	TRBD2